These 5 T cell receptor beta chains were all obtained from the same sample, sequenced in a study of T cells after yellow fever vaccination. From the 5' RACE reads, TCRdb called clonotypes with MiXCR, one entry per CDR3 protein. The sample gives 100,000 to 150,000 distinct CDR3 sequences, around 15% of which show up once; 40% to 45% is in the top ten. This specimen was CD8+ T cells sorted from PBMCs, taken 5 days after the yellow fever booster vaccination. These receptors all come from a man between 18 and 29 years old who received the YFV17D yellow fever vaccine.

Regarding this clonotype: Its ends do not fully match the called genes, so a read error is possible. The V call is TRBV4-2, the J call TRBJ1-1, with no clear D. The CDR3 runs 11 residues. In germline, CDR1 is LGHNA, CDR2 YNFKEQ. The CDR3, as DNA: TGTGCAAGCAGCCAAATGGTTGAAGCTTTCTTT. It is translated as CASSQMVEAFF.

The rearrangement joins TRBV7-9 to TRBJ1-2; D gene ambiguous. Germline V gene data show CDR1 as SEHNR and CDR2 as FQNEAQ (reference sequence). Trimming took off 1 base at V and 8 bases at J, with 17 bases between the two ends. There are 15 residues in the CDR3. CDR3 loop: CASSLVILPEKGYTF. CDR3 nucleotides: TGTGCCAGCAGCTTAGTTATTTTGCCGGAAAAGGGCTACACCTTC.

There are many counts of this clonotype. CDR3 amino acids: CASSLQGDTQYF. In DNA form, the CDR3 reads TGTGCCAGCAGCTTACAGGGCGATACGCAGTATTTT. The V and J genes are TRBV11-2 and TRBJ2-3; possible D gene TRBD1, 5 bases. Trimming stripped 2 bases from V and 6 bases from J, with 6 bases between. This CDR3 comprises 12 residues. CDR1 SGHAT and CDR2 FQNNGV come from the germline V gene.

The chain employs TRBV9 and TRBJ2-1; TRBD2 matches 9 bases. V lost 3 bases, J lost 1 base, and 5 bases stayed unmatched. Germline assignment: CDR1 SGDLS and CDR2 YYNGEE. The CDR3 contains 16 residues. CDR3 region: CASSGVAGVSYNEQFF. The CDR3 region has the DNA TGTGCCAGCAGCGGAGTAGCGGGGGTGTCCTACAATGAGCAGTTCTTC.

This chain uses TRBV20-1 with TRBJ1-1, with D uncertain. V lost 2 bases and J 3 bases, leaving 13 bases between the germline ends. The germline V gene has CDR1 DFQATT and CDR2 SNEGSKA (reference sequence). The CDR3 loop spans 14 amino acids. The DNA of the CDR3 is TGCAGTGCTAGACGACCGCCGGTTGACACTGAAGCTTTCTTT. This sequence encodes CSARRPPVDTEAFF.